This T cell receptor beta chain was observed in a study of cytomegalovirus exposure and HLA in healthy donors. Profiled with immunoSEQ multiplex PCR; TCRdb holds only in-frame clones, not every one. The table includes 200,000 to 300,000 clones, 75% to 90% detected once. The CDR3 extends over 13 amino acids. From germline, CDR1 is GTSNPN and CDR2 SVGIG (reference sequence). With V trimmed by 4 bases and J by 3 bases, 5 bases remained unmatched. This clonotype was obtained from a woman in her 30s in good health and CMV-seropositive. The chain links TRBV30 to TRBJ2-7; 8 bases agree with TRBD1. The sequenced material came from PBMCs. Here the CDR3 DNA reads TGTGCCTGGATTGGAGACAGGGGCTACGAGCAGTACTTC. Translating it yields CAWIGDRGYEQYF.